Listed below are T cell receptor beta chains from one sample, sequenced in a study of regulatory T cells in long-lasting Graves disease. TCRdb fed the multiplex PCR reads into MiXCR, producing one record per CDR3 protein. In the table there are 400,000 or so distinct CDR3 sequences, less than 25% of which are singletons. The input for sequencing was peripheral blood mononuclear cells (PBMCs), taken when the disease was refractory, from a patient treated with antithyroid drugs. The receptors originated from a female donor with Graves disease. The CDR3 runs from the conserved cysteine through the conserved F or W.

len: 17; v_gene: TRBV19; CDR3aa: CASRGTSGRSGTDTQYF
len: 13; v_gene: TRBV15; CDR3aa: CATSTAGEETQYF
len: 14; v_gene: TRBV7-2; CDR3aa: CASSLGVGNSPLHF
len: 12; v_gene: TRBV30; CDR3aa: CAARQGAYEQYF
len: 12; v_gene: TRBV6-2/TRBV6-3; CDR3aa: CASLDRMGAQYF
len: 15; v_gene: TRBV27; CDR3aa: CASSSATGQVYEQYF
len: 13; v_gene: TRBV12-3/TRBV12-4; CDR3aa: CASRRAATYEQYF
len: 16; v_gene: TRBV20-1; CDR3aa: CSAREDPGGLNSPLHF
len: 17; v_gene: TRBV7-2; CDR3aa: CASSLGRGLAARREQYF
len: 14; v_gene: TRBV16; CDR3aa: CASSQSGGGTEAFF
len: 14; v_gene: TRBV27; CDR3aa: CASSLSGTQETQYF
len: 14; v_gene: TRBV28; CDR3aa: CASKIQGYSQPQHF
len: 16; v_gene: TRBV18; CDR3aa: CASSPPQQSMNTEAFF
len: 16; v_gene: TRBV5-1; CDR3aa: CASSLEPMGGQETQYF
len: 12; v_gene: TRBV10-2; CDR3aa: CASSISSYEQYF
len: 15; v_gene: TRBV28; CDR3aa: CASIPGPGSNQPQHF
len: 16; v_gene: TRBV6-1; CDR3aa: CASSLIQGEGNQPQHF
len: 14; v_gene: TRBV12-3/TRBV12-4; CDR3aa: CASSPRESDYEQYF
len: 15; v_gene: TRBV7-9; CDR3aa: CASSSGTGGNTEAFF
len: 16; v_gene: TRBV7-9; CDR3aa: CASSQEGAGPHYGYTF
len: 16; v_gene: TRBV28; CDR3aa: CASRSNLAGTSGELFF
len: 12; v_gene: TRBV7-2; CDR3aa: CASSRPEGTQYF
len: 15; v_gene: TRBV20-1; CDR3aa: CSARDRGVLNTEAFF
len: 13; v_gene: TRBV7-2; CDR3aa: CASRSQGRTGYTF
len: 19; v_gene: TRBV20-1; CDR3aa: CSARGAEQGLGHPTGELFF
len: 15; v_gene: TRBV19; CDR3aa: CASSIKGEPTYEQYF
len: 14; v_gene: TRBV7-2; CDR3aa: CASRFLSGFSGYTF